The 15 T cell receptor beta chains below come from one sample, sequenced in a study of blood T cell repertoires in COVID-19. Sequencing was performed with immunoSEQ multiplex PCR; in TCRdb, only in-frame clones are kept and a portion is missing. Seen here are 86,000 or so clones, 75% to 95% observed once, and the top ten hold under 2.5%. The sequenced sample consisted of peripheral blood. The receptors originated from a woman between 45 and 60 years old in a cohort sampled during active COVID-19.

There are a few counts of this clone. The CDR3 protein is CASSRDRGPYEQYF. The CDR3 region has the DNA TGTGCCAGCAGTAGGGACAGGGGTCCCTACGAGCAGTACTTC. The chain carries TRBV2 and TRBJ2-7; 10 positions agree with TRBD1. The junction had 3 bases not matched to a gene; V was cut back by 5 bases and J by 2 bases. The CDR3 totals 14 residues. Germline loops: CDR1 SNHLY, CDR2 FYNNEI.

The gene calls are TRBV2 and TRBJ1-5, with TRBD1 matching 8 bases. Germline CDR1 reads SNHLY; CDR2 reads FYNNEI. This CDR3 comprises 16 residues. J gave up 5 bases and V 3 bases, and 9 bases lay outside the gene matches. The CDR3 region is CASSDTRDRRYQPQHF. CDR3 DNA: TGTGCCAGCAGTGATACGCGGGACAGGAGGTATCAGCCCCAGCATTTT.

The chain uses TRBV10-1 and TRBJ2-1, with 14 positions matching TRBD2. Germline CDR1 WNHNN, CDR2 SYGVQD (reference sequence). The J segment lost 4 bases and the V segment lost 3 bases, leaving 8 bases of the junction unmatched. The length of the CDR3 is 18 residues. The CDR3 nucleotides are TGCGCCAGCAGTGATCTGGGACTAGCGGGAGATGCGTACAATGAGCAGTTCTTC. This sequence encodes CASSDLGLAGDAYNEQFF.

This sequence joins TRBV2 and TRBJ2-3; D is possibly TRBD2 (5 bases). Trimming removed 8 bases at V and 0 bases at J, with 18 bases between. The CDR3 extends over 16 amino acids. Germline V gives CDR1 SNHLY, CDR2 FYNNEI. As DNA, the CDR3 is TGTGCCAGCCAGCCGGACTGGACCCAAAGCACAGATACGCAGTATTTT. Translating it yields CASQPDWTQSTDTQYF.

V is TRBV6-6 and J is TRBJ1-2, with D perhaps TRBD1 (6 bases). V lost 2 bases and J 2 bases, leaving 12 bases between the germline ends. The germline V gene has CDR1 MNHNY and CDR2 SVGAGI (reference sequence). This CDR3 is built from 15 residues. CDR3 nucleotides: TGTGCCAGCAGTTACGGGGCAGGGGCGAACTATGGCTACACCTTC. Its translation: CASSYGAGANYGYTF.

The chain carries TRBV5-1 and TRBJ2-3; D remains ambiguous. V was pared by 4 bases and J by 2 bases, with 14 bases between. This CDR3 region has 15 residues. In germline, CDR1 is SGHRS, CDR2 YFSETQ. CDR3 sequence (DNA): TGCGCCAGCAGCCTTTCAAGCCATTCCACAGATACGCAGTATTTT. It specifies CASSLSSHSTDTQYF.

This sequence joins TRBV11-2 and TRBJ2-6; a possible D gene is TRBD2 (6 bases). The CDR3 extends over 18 amino acids. V was clipped by 5 bases and J by 0 bases, with 17 bases between them. Germline CDR1 and CDR2: SGHAT and FQNNGV. CDR3 amino acids: CASSARVTGSSGANVLTF. DNA for the CDR3: TGTGCCAGCAGCGCACGGGTAACCGGGAGCTCTGGGGCCAACGTCCTGACTTTC.

This sequence joins TRBV11-2 and TRBJ2-1, with 8 bases fitting TRBD2. V lost 1 base and J lost 3; bases outside the gene matches: 5. Germline V gene sequence: CDR1 SGHAT, CDR2 FQNNGV. The CDR3 has 16 residues. Here the CDR3 DNA reads TGTGCCAGCAGCTTAGTCAAGCGGGGGCGCTACAATGAGCAGTTCTTC. This codes for CASSLVKRGRYNEQFF.

The V gene is TRBV7-9, the J gene TRBJ2-5; tentatively, D is TRBD1 (5 bases). The CDR3 consists of 15 residues. V dropped 1 base and J dropped 5 bases, with 14 bases sitting between them. Germline assignment: CDR1 SEHNR and CDR2 FQNEAQ (reference sequence). The CDR3 protein is CASSLVGAGGETQYF. The CDR3 DNA reads as TGTGCCAGCAGCTTAGTAGGGGCCGGTGGGGAGACCCAGTACTTC.

The chain uses TRBV11-3 and TRBJ2-7, with a weak D call TRBD1 (5 bases). CDR1 SGHNT and CDR2 YENEEA come from the germline V gene. This CDR3 contains 13 residues. V lost 2 bases to trimming and J lost 6 bases, with 11 bases between them. The CDR3 reads CASSLQDTGEQYF. The CDR3 DNA is TGTGCCAGCAGCTTACAGGACACAGGCGAGCAGTACTTC. The entire variable domain, with the rest obtained from reference TRBV11-3 and TRBJ2-7, is as follows: EAGVVQSPRYKIIEKKQPVAFWCNPISGHNTLYWYLQNLGQGPELLIRYENEEAVDDSQLPKDRFSAERLKGVDSTLKIQPAELGDSAVYLCASSLQDTGEQYFGPGTRLTVT.

The chain carries TRBV3-1 (or the pseudogene TRBV3-2) and TRBJ1-5, with TRBD1 matching over 10 bases. The trim removed 3 bases at V and 11 bases at J, leaving 4 bases unmatched. The CDR3 totals 13 residues. CDR1 LGHDT and CDR2 YNNKEL come from the germline V gene (reference sequence). The CDR3 spells CASSQGQGIAQHF. In DNA form, the CDR3 reads TGTGCCAGCAGCCAGGGACAGGGGATTGCCCAGCATTTT.

The V call is TRBV15, the J call TRBJ1-2, with no clear D. Germline V gene data show CDR1 as LNHNV and CDR2 as YYDKDF (reference sequence). V was cut by 0 bases and J by 5 bases, with 10 bases left in between. This CDR3 has 14 residues. The CDR3 nucleotides read TGTGCCACCAGCAGAGAGGGAGGTTTTTATGGCTACACCTTC. The encoded protein is CATSREGGFYGYTF.

V usage is TRBV18 and J usage is TRBJ1-1, with TRBD1 matching over 8 bases. After removal of 4 bases from V and 7 bases from J, the junction contained 8 bases not matched to a gene. Germline CDR1 reads KGHSH; CDR2 reads LQKENI. The CDR3 length is 14 residues. The CDR3 region is CASSLGTGRGEAFF. In DNA, the CDR3 is TGTGCCAGCTCACTTGGGACAGGACGGGGTGAAGCTTTCTTT.

This chain links TRBV15 with TRBJ2-7; 8 bases line up with TRBD1. Germline trimming cut 1 base from V and 5 bases from J; bases unmatched to any gene: 10. Germline V lookup: CDR1 LNHNV, CDR2 YYDKDF (reference sequence). CDR3 length: 16 amino acids. Here the CDR3 DNA reads TGTGCCACCAGCAGAGGCACCGGGCAGGGGGCACACGAGCAGTACTTC. This gives the protein CATSRGTGQGAHEQYF.

The CDR3 nucleotides are TGTGCCAGCAGCTTCTATCATCAGGGTTCCTACGAGCAGTACTTC. As protein: CASSFYHQGSYEQYF. The chain couples TRBV5-5 to TRBJ2-7; D possibly corresponds to TRBD1 (5 bases). Trimming shortened V by 2 bases and J by 1 base, and 13 bases separated the two germline ends. CDR3 length equals 15 residues. Germline assignment: CDR1 SGHKS and CDR2 YYEKEE (reference sequence). Based on the CDR3 plus reference TRBV5-5 and TRBJ2-7, the full variable domain is DAGVTQSPTHLIKTRGQQVTLRCSPISGHKSVSWYQQVLGQGPQFIFQYYEKEERGRGNFPDRFSARQFPNYSSELNVNALLLGDSALYLCASSFYHQGSYEQYFGPGTRLTVT.